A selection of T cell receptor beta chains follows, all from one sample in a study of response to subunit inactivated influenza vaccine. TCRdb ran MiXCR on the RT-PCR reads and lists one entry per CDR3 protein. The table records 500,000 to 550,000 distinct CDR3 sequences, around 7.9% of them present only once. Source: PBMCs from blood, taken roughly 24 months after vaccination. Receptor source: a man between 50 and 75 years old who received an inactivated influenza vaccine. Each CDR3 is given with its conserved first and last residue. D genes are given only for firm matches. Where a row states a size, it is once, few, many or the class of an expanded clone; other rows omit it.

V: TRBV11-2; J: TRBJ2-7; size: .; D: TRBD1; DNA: TGTGCCAGCAGACCCAATCCGGGACAGCTTCTTCTACCCCCAGCCGAGCAGTACTTC; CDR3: CASRPNPGQLLLPPAEQYF
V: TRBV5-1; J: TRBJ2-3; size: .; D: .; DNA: TGCGCCAGCAGCTTTTGGCGGGAATCAGATACGCAGTATTTT; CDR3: CASSFWRESDTQYF
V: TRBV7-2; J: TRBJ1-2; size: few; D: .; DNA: TGTGCCAGCAGCTTATTCCTTCAACAGGAGTATGGCTACACCTTC; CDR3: CASSLFLQQEYGYTF
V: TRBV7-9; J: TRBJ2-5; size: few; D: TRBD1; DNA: TGTGCCAGCAGCTTCCAAGGGACAGCCCAAGAGACCCAGTACTTC; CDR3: CASSFQGTAQETQYF
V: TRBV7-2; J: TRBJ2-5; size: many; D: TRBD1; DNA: TGTGCCAGCAGCTTAGGACAGGGGGTGGTCGTCCAAGAGACCCAGTACTTC; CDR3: CASSLGQGVVVQETQYF
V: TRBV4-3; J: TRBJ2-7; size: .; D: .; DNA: TGCGCCAGCAGCCAAGATTTGGGGACGGTCTCCTACGAGCAGTACTTC; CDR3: CASSQDLGTVSYEQYF
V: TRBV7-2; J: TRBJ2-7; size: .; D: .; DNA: TGTGCCAGCAGCTCCCGAGCCCTTCGCTCCTACGAGCAGTACTTC; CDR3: CASSSRALRSYEQYF
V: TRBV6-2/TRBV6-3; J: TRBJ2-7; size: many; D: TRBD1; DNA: TGTGCCAGCAGTTACGGGACAGGGCTACGATCCTACGAGCAGTACTTC; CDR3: CASSYGTGLRSYEQYF
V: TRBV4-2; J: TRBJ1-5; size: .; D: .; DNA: TGTGCCAGCAGCCGGCAGGGTATTCGGGATCAGCCCCAGCATTTT; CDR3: CASSRQGIRDQPQHF
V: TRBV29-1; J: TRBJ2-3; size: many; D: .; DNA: TGCAGCGTTGTTGGGGGAAGTACAGATACGCAGTATTTT; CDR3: CSVVGGSTDTQYF
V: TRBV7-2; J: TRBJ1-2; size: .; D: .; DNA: TGTGCCAGCAGCGTCTCGGGGGATTATGCTGGCTACACCTTC; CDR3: CASSVSGDYAGYTF
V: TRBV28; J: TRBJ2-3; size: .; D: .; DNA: TGTGCCAGCTATAAAACAGGGTTGGGTACGCAGTATTTT; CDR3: CASYKTGLGTQYF
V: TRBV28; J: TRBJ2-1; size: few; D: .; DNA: TGTGCCAGCAGTTGGCGGGATGGTGAGCAGTTCTTC; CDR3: CASSWRDGEQFF
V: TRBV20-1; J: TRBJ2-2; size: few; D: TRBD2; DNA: TGCAGTGCGCGACTAGCGGGAGCCAACACCGGGGAGCTGTTTTTT; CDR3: CSARLAGANTGELFF
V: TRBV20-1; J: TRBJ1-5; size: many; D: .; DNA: TGCAGTGCTAGTTATTTTGGCAATCAGCCCCAGCATTTT; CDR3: CSASYFGNQPQHF
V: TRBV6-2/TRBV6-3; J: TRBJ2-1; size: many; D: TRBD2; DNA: TGTGCCAGCAGTTACTCGGCCAGCGGGAGGACTAATGAGCAGTTCTTC; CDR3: CASSYSASGRTNEQFF
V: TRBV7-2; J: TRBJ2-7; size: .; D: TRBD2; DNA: TGTGCCAGCAGCTTTCGCAGCGGGGCCACCTACGAGCAGTACTTC; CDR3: CASSFRSGATYEQYF
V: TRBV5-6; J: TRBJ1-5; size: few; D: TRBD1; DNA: TGTGCCAGCAGCGGTTCCGGGACAGGGGTACTTGGGCCCCAGCATTTT; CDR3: CASSGSGTGVLGPQHF
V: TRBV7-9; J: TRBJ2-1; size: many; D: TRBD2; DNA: TGTGCCAGCAGCCCACGACTAGCGGGGTCCTACAATGAGCAGTTCTTC; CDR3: CASSPRLAGSYNEQFF
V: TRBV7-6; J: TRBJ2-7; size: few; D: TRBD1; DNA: TGTGCCAGCAGCTTAACTAGGGGGCCCTACGAGCAGTACTTC; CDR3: CASSLTRGPYEQYF
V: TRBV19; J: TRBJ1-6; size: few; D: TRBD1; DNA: TGTGCCAGTAGTGTCCGGGACAGAGCGAATTCACCCCTCCACTTT; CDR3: CASSVRDRANSPLHF
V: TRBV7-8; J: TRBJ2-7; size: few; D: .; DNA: TGTGCCAGCAGCTTAGGGGGGGCAGTGCCAGGACCCTACGAGCAGTACTTC; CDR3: CASSLGGAVPGPYEQYF
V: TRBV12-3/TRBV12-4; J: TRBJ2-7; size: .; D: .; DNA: TGTGCCAGCACCCGGGCCCCGAACGGGCTCGAGCAGTACTTC; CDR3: CASTRAPNGLEQYF
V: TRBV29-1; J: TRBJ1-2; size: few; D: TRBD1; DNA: TGCAGCGCCTACAATCCGGGACAGGCATATGGCTACACCTTC; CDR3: CSAYNPGQAYGYTF
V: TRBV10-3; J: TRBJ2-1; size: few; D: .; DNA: TGTGCCATCAGTGAGTCTGTAGGAAGCTCCTACAATGAGCAGTTCTTC; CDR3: CAISESVGSSYNEQFF
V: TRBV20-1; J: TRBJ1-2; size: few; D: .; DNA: TGCAGTGCTAGCGGCAGGGTCTATGGCTACACCTTC; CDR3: CSASGRVYGYTF
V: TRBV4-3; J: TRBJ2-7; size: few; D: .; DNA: TGCGCCAGCAGCCAAGATGCTCAGGTTTCCTACGAGCAGTACTTC; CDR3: CASSQDAQVSYEQYF
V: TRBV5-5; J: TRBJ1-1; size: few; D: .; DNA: TGTGCCAGCAGCTTATGGCCCAAGAACACTGAAGCTTTCTTT; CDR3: CASSLWPKNTEAFF
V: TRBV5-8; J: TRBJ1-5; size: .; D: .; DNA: TGTGCCAGCAGCACTCCGGGACACCGAGGGCCCCAGCATTTT; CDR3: CASSTPGHRGPQHF
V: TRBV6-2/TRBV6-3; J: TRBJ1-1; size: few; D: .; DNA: TGTGCCAGCAAGAAGGTCGATGAAGCTTTCTTT; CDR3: CASKKVDEAFF
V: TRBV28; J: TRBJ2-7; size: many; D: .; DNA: TGTGCCAGCAGAAGCACCTCCTACGAGCAGTACTTC; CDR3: CASRSTSYEQYF
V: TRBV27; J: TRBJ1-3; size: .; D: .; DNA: TGTGCCACCAAGGGACTCGCCTCTGGAAACACCATATATTTT; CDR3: CATKGLASGNTIYF
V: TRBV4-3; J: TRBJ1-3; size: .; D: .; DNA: TGCGCCAGCAGCCAAGGGCAGGGAGTTGGAAACACCATATATTTT; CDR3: CASSQGQGVGNTIYF
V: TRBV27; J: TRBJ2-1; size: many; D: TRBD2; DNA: TGTGCCAGCAGCCCGTGGGCGGGAGGGGGTGAGCAGTTCTTC; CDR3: CASSPWAGGGEQFF
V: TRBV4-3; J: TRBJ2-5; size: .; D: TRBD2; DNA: TGCGCCAGCAGCCATCCTAAACACCCGGGACTAGCGGGAGAGACCCAGTACTTC; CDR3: CASSHPKHPGLAGETQYF
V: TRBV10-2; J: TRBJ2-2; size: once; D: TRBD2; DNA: TGCGCCAGCAGTGAATTAGCGGGGGGTCCCACCGGGGAGCTGTTTTTT; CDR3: CASSELAGGPTGELFF
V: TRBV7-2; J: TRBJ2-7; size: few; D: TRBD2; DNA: TGTGCCAGCAGCTCCTTCTCTAGCGGGGTTACCTACGAGCAGTACTTC; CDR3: CASSSFSSGVTYEQYF
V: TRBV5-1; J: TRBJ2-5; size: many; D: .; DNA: TGCGCCAGCAGCTTGATGGAGGGAGAGACCCAGTACTTC; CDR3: CASSLMEGETQYF
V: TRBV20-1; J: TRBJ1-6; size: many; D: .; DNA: TGCAGTGCGGGGGAGGGTTACGATTCACCCCTCCACTTT; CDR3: CSAGEGYDSPLHF
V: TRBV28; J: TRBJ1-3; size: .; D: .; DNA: TGTGCCAGCAGTTCCCTCCCGGGCTCTGGAAACACCATATATTTT; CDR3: CASSSLPGSGNTIYF
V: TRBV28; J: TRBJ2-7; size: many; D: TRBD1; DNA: TGTGCCAGCAGTTTATTCCTAGCCCGGACAAAGGGGGCGCGTGAGCAGTACTTC; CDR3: CASSLFLARTKGAREQYF
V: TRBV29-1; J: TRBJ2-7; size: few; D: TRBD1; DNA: TGCAGCGTTGGGGGGACAGGGGGCATCTACGAGCAGTACTTC; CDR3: CSVGGTGGIYEQYF
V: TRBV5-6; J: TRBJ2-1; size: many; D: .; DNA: TGTGCCACCAATAAAGGGGGCGGGATCCTTTACAATGAGCAGTTCTTC; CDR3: CATNKGGGILYNEQFF
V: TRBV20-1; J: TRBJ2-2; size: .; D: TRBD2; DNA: TGCAGTGCCATGGGGACTAAGAACACCGGGGAGCTGTTTTTT; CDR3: CSAMGTKNTGELFF
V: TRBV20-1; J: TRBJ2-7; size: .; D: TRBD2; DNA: TGCTGTGCTAGAGCATCGGGACTAGCGTCCTTCTACGAGCAGTACTTC; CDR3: CCARASGLASFYEQYF
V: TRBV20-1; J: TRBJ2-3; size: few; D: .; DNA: TGCAGTGCCGACGGGCCCGTGGGCACAGATACGCAGTATTTT; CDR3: CSADGPVGTDTQYF
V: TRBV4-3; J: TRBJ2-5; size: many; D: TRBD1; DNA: TGCGCCAGCAGTCGGACAGGTAGAGAGACCCAGTACTTC; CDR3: CASSRTGRETQYF
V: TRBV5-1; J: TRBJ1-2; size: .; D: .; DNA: TGCGCCAGCAGCCTAGATCCGGACTATGGCTACACCTTC; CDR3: CASSLDPDYGYTF
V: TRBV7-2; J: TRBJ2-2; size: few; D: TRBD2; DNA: TGTGCCAGCACCCCTTCGGGGGGTGGCACCGGGGAGCTGTTTTTT; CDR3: CASTPSGGGTGELFF
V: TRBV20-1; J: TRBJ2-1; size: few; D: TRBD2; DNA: TGCAGTGCCACTCGACTAGCGGGCCCAACCAATGAGCAGTTCTTC; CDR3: CSATRLAGPTNEQFF
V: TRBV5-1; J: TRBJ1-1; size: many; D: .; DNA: TGCGCCAGCAGCTTGAGTCTTCGGTCTGCGCGGCCCACTGAAGCTTTCTTT; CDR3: CASSLSLRSARPTEAFF
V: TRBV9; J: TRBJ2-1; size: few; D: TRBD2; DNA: TGTGCCAGCAGCACCCGACTAGCGGCCTTGGGCGATGAGCAGTTCTTC; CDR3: CASSTRLAALGDEQFF
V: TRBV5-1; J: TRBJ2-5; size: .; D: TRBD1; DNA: TGCGCCAGCAGCTTGGGACAGGGGGCAAGGCAAGAGACCCAGTACTTC; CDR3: CASSLGQGARQETQYF